This TCR beta chain was recorded in a study of T-cell reconstitution after alpha-beta-depleted transplantation in children. Researchers prepared the TCRbeta library using unique molecular identifiers, the study reports. TCRdb re-called the PCR reads through MiXCR, storing one row per CDR3 protein. The sample includes approximately 520,000 distinct CDR3 sequences, around a third of them seen just once. V lost 4 bases and J lost 5, with 9 bases in between. The germline CDR1 and CDR2 sequences are SQVTM and ANQGSEA. The CDR3 loop spans 12 amino acids. The rearrangement joins TRBV29-1 to TRBJ1-5; D is undetermined. The source is a human donor who donated a stem cell graft to a child with aplastic anemia. This specimen consisted of PBMCs from the stem cell graft donor, obtained from the stem cell graft. CDR3 in DNA: TGCAGCGTTGTCTTCGGGGATCAGCCCCAGCATTTT. This codes for CSVVFGDQPQHF.